This TCR beta chain originates from a study of neoadjuvant nivolumab and ipilimumab in lung cancer. CDR3 length: 14 amino acids. Trimming removed 2 bases from V and 8 bases from J, with 15 bases in between. The germline CDR1 and CDR2 sequences are MNHNS and SASEGT. Study-wide findings and caveats: Blood richness before therapy tracked richness in tumors resected after neoadjuvant therapy. Compared with tumor-adjacent uninvolved lung, resected tumors showed greater richness and clonality.

Clones were sequenced by immunoSEQ multiplex PCR, and TCRdb holds only the in-frame ones, with some missing. The data contain about 4,000 clones, 79% of them seen just once; the ten biggest clones take up around 4.8%. On this clone itself: No antigen is known for it.

This specimen was peripheral blood, taken after neoadjuvant nivolumab, alone or with ipilimumab, at or shortly before surgery. The receptor was isolated from an adult with non-small cell lung cancer. J is TRBJ1-2 and V is TRBV6-1; D gene ambiguous. The CDR3 DNA follows: TGTGCCAGCAGTGAATTTAGGGAAAAGAAAGGCTACACCTTC. Translated, it gives CASSEFREKKGYTF.